The 17 T cell receptor beta chains below all came from one sample that was sequenced in a study of CD8 T cells in Susac syndrome. RNA totalling roughly 0.5 to 1 ug underwent reverse transcription with random hexamers. TCRdb redid the calling of the immunoSEQ multiplex PCR reads with MiXCR, one entry per CDR3 protein. This table holds around 170,000 distinct CDR3 sequences, 85% to 95% found once. The sample comprised CD8+ T cells from PBMCs. The receptor set was obtained from a human donor with Susac syndrome.

The V call is TRBV9, the J call TRBJ1-1; D is unresolved. Per the germline V gene, CDR1 is SGDLS and CDR2 is YYNGEE. The CDR3 extends over 11 amino acids. V lost 7 bases to trimming and J lost 1 base, with 5 bases between them. CDR3 in amino acids: CASVRNTEAFF. CDR3 sequence (DNA): TGTGCCAGCGTACGGAACACTGAAGCTTTCTTT.

The chain carries TRBV27 and TRBJ1-2, with no clear D. The CDR3 loop spans 14 amino acids. Germline lookup yields CDR1 MNHEY and CDR2 SMNVEV (reference sequence). With 2 bases removed from V and 4 bases from J, the gap between germline ends came to 11 bases. CDR3 loop: CASSLRGQTYGYTF. CDR3 bases: TGTGCCAGCAGTTTACGAGGGCAAACCTATGGCTACACCTTC.

The rearrangement uses TRBV2 and TRBJ2-5, with 12 bases that match TRBD2. Trimming removed 2 bases from V and 5 bases from J; junction bases left unmatched: 6. The germline V gene has CDR1 SNHLY and CDR2 FYNNEI. The CDR3 sequence is 16 residues long. The CDR3 DNA sequence: TGTGCCAGCAGTGAATTGACTAGCGGGAGAGGGGAGACCCAGTACTTC. It translates to CASSELTSGRGETQYF.

V usage is TRBV7-9 and J usage is TRBJ2-7; D gene uncertain. V lost 8 bases and J lost 0, with 20 bases in between. The CDR3 sequence is 16 residues long. Looked up from germline, CDR1 is SEHNR and CDR2 is FQNEAQ (reference sequence). CDR3 residues: CASALGTEFFSYEQYF. In DNA form, the CDR3 reads TGTGCCAGCGCGTTGGGAACAGAGTTTTTCTCCTACGAGCAGTACTTC.

For the CDR3, the DNA is TGCAGCGTTGAAGCCGACAGGGGTTTATACTACGAGCAGTACTTC. The encoded protein is CSVEADRGLYYEQYF. The genes are TRBV29-1 and TRBJ2-7, with 8 bases that match TRBD1. This CDR3 is 15 amino acids long. V lost 1 base and J lost 3; bases outside the gene matches: 8. Germline V gene sequence: CDR1 SQVTM, CDR2 ANQGSEA.

This sequence joins TRBV24-1 and TRBJ2-1, with 8 nucleotides matching TRBD2. This CDR3 has 18 residues. CDR1 and CDR2 from the germline V gene are KGHDR and SFDVKD. V lost 2 bases and J lost 8; bases outside the gene matches: 16. DNA for the CDR3: TGTGCCACCAGTGATTCAGCTGCTAGCGGGTTCCGTTTCGATGAGCAGTTCTTC. The encoded protein is CATSDSAASGFRFDEQFF.

The chain has TRBV5-1 and TRBJ1-1; D is uncertain. The ends were cut back, 5 bases at V and 3 bases at J, with 11 bases in the middle. CDR1 is SGHRS, CDR2 YFSETQ, per germline. The CDR3 covers 13 residues. CDR3 bases: TGCGCCAGCAGATCTCTAGAAGACACTGAAGCTTTCTTT. Its translation is CASRSLEDTEAFF.

This sequence joins TRBV4-1 and TRBJ1-2; TRBD1 is a possible D gene (5 bases). V was cut by 0 bases and J by 2 bases, with 10 bases left in between. The CDR3 has 15 amino acids. CDR1 is MGHRA and CDR2 is YSYEKL in the germline V gene. CDR3 DNA sequence: TGCGCCAGCAGCCAAGATAGCGGGACCAACTATGGCTACACCTTC. This translates into CASSQDSGTNYGYTF.

The chain carries TRBV9 and TRBJ2-3; D perhaps matches TRBD1 (6 bases). Germline V gene data show CDR1 as SGDLS and CDR2 as YYNGEE. Trimming stripped 0 bases from V and 0 bases from J, with 8 bases between. The length of the CDR3 is 15 residues. Here the CDR3 reads CASSVGTASTDTQYF. The DNA of the CDR3 is TGTGCCAGCAGCGTAGGGACAGCTAGCACAGATACGCAGTATTTT.

This chain joins TRBV20-1 and TRBJ2-3; 10 bases map to TRBD2. The CDR3 totals 17 residues. Trimming removed 7 bases from V and 5 bases from J; junction bases left unmatched: 18. Germline V gene sequence: CDR1 DFQATT, CDR2 SNEGSKA (reference sequence). CDR3 sequence (DNA): TGCAGTGACAGGAGGGCTAGCGGGAGAGTCGGGCGAGATACGCAGTATTTT. Protein product: CSDRRASGRVGRDTQYF.

V gene TRBV14 combines with J gene TRBJ2-7; D is ambiguous. Germline lookup yields CDR1 SGHDN and CDR2 FVKESK. This CDR3 has 13 amino acids. With 0 bases removed from V and 3 bases from J, the gap between germline ends came to 6 bases. CDR3 sequence: CASSQDPGYEQYF. In DNA form, the CDR3 reads TGTGCCAGCAGCCAAGATCCAGGCTACGAGCAGTACTTC.

The V gene is TRBV19, the J gene TRBJ2-7; D uncertain. The V end lost 3 bases, the J end lost 0 bases, and 6 bases lay between the germline ends. This CDR3 has 13 amino acids. Germline assignment: CDR1 LNHDA and CDR2 SQIVND (reference sequence). CDR3 sequence reads: CASSIGDSYEQYF. CDR3 DNA: TGTGCCAGTAGTATTGGAGACTCCTACGAGCAGTACTTC.

The chain has TRBV4-1 and TRBJ1-4; no reliable D call. From germline, CDR1 is MGHRA and CDR2 YSYEKL. The CDR3 consists of 14 residues. Trimming removed 8 bases from V and 8 bases from J, with 18 bases in between. The DNA for the CDR3 is TGCGCCAGCGGCCTCCTGGGTTCGGGGGAAAAACTGTTTTTT. Translation gives CASGLLGSGEKLFF.

The chain recombines TRBV7-8 with TRBJ2-3, with TRBD1 identical over 8 bases. The CDR3 has 16 amino acids. V lost 3 bases and J lost 2; bases outside the gene matches: 7. Germline CDR1 and CDR2: SGHVS and FQNEAQ. The CDR3 protein is CASSFLRDRITDTQYF. The DNA for the CDR3 is TGTGCCAGCAGCTTTCTCCGGGACAGGATCACAGATACGCAGTATTTT.

The V call is TRBV27, the J call TRBJ2-7; perhaps TRBD2 as D (5 bases). The CDR3 length is 16 residues. CDR1 MNHEY and CDR2 SMNVEV come from the germline V gene (reference sequence). Trimming took off 3 bases at V and 0 bases at J, with 15 bases between the two ends. The CDR3 sequence is CASSFGAVESSYEQYF. CDR3 nucleotides: TGTGCCAGCAGTTTCGGAGCGGTCGAGAGCTCCTACGAGCAGTACTTC.

The chain uses TRBV3-1 and TRBJ2-5; D might be TRBD2 (6 bases). V shed 4 bases and J shed 4 bases, with 16 bases lying between them. This CDR3 comprises 15 residues. Germline V CDR1 and CDR2: LGHDT, YNNKEL (reference sequence). DNA for the CDR3: TGTGCCAGCAGCCCTGAATGGGGGGTGGGAGAGACCCAGTACTTC. It is translated as CASSPEWGVGETQYF.

CDR3 sequence: CASSVEGQFQETQYF. The CDR3, as DNA: TGTGCCAGCAGCGTAGAGGGCCAGTTCCAAGAGACCCAGTACTTC. The chain joins TRBV9 to TRBJ2-5, with no clear D. This CDR3 region has 15 residues. Germline-derived CDR1 and CDR2 are SGDLS and YYNGEE. V gave up 0 bases and J gave up 1 base, with 10 bases separating them.